The rows below give T cell receptor beta chains drawn from one sample of a study of shared clonotypes between healthy human individuals. Clones were read by immunoSEQ multiplex PCR, and TCRdb kept only the in-frame ones, dropping some. The sample records 950,000 to 1,300,000 clones, around 74% being singletons. Specimen: memory CD4+ T cells sorted from blood. The receptors were sampled from a man between 18 and 35 years old in good health. Both conserved end residues are part of each CDR3. Each record gives: J gene, D gene, V gene, clone size, CDR3 DNA, CDR3 protein. A D gene is named only where the DNA matches it firmly. Part of the rows lack a size; the others show once, few, many or a class for expanded clones.

J: TRBJ1-3; D: TRBD1; V: TRBV6-5; size: -; DNA: TGTGCCAGCACCCACAGGGGCTCTGGAAACACCATATATTTT; CDR3: CASTHRGSGNTIYF
J: TRBJ2-3; D: TRBD2; V: TRBV10-3; size: -; DNA: TGTGCCATCACTAGCGGGAGCACAGATACGCAGTATTTT; CDR3: CAITSGSTDTQYF
J: TRBJ2-2; D: -; V: TRBV11-3; size: -; DNA: TGTGCCAGCAGCTACCGGGACAAGAACACCGGGGAGCTGTTTTTT; CDR3: CASSYRDKNTGELFF
J: TRBJ2-3; D: TRBD2; V: TRBV10-3; size: -; DNA: TGTGCCATCAGTGAGCGGCGGGGGAACACAGATACGCAGTATTTT; CDR3: CAISERRGNTDTQYF
J: TRBJ2-1; D: -; V: TRBV10-1; size: -; DNA: TGCGCCAGCAGTGAGGATTGGGGTGAGCAGTTCTTC; CDR3: CASSEDWGEQFF
J: TRBJ2-5; D: -; V: TRBV2; size: few; DNA: TGTGCCAGCAGGGACAGAGCCGGGACCACTGCGGAGACCCAGTACTTC; CDR3: CASRDRAGTTAETQYF
J: TRBJ2-3; D: TRBD1; V: TRBV7-9; size: once; DNA: TGTGCCAGCAGCCCACGACAGGGCCCAGATACGCAGTATTTT; CDR3: CASSPRQGPDTQYF
J: TRBJ2-5; D: -; V: TRBV4-1; size: -; DNA: TGCGCCAGCAGTAGCAGGGCCTTCCAAGAGACCCAGTACTTC; CDR3: CASSSRAFQETQYF
J: TRBJ2-7; D: -; V: TRBV5-1; size: few; DNA: TGCGCCAGCAGCTCTAAGGGTGGGTACGAGCAGTACTTC; CDR3: CASSSKGGYEQYF
J: TRBJ2-5; D: TRBD2; V: TRBV4-1; size: -; DNA: TGCGCCAGCAGCCAAGTTACAGCGGGAGGCCAAGAGACCCAGTACTTC; CDR3: CASSQVTAGGQETQYF
J: TRBJ2-4; D: TRBD2; V: TRBV14; size: -; DNA: TGTGCCAGCAGCCAAGAGGGGGGGATGGCCAAAAACATTCAGTACTTC; CDR3: CASSQEGGMAKNIQYF
J: TRBJ2-3; D: -; V: TRBV5-4; size: -; DNA: TGTGCCAGCAGCGTTACTTTGCAAGGCCCTAGCACAGATACGCAGTATTTT; CDR3: CASSVTLQGPSTDTQYF
J: TRBJ2-1; D: TRBD2; V: TRBV11-3; size: -; DNA: TGTGCCAGCAGCACGGGACTAGCGGGAGTCAATGAGCAGTTCTTC; CDR3: CASSTGLAGVNEQFF
J: TRBJ2-2; D: -; V: TRBV7-9; size: -; DNA: TGTGCCAGCAGCTTAGCAGGCCCCGGGGAGCTGTTTTTT; CDR3: CASSLAGPGELFF
J: TRBJ1-2; D: -; V: TRBV30; size: -; DNA: TGTGCCTGGAGTTACGGGGATGGCTACACCTTC; CDR3: CAWSYGDGYTF
J: TRBJ2-7; D: -; V: TRBV6-4; size: few; DNA: TGTGCCAGCAGTGAAACCAGGGGCGGTGAGCAGTACTTC; CDR3: CASSETRGGEQYF
J: TRBJ1-4; D: -; V: TRBV11-2; size: -; DNA: TGTGCCAGCAGCTCGGGGGTGGTGAATGAAAAACTGTTTTTT; CDR3: CASSSGVVNEKLFF
J: TRBJ1-6; D: -; V: TRBV2; size: -; DNA: TGTGCCAGCAGTGGGATACGGACTCTCATGTTCCACTTT; CDR3: CASSGIRTLMFHF
J: TRBJ1-2; D: -; V: TRBV6-1; size: few; DNA: TGTGCCAGCAGTGAAGCGGGTAACTGGAACTATGGCTACACCTTC; CDR3: CASSEAGNWNYGYTF
J: TRBJ2-1; D: TRBD2; V: TRBV6-1; size: few; DNA: TGTGCCAGCAGTGGCCTAGCGGGAGGGCTAACTAACTCCTACAATGAGCAGTTCTTC; CDR3: CASSGLAGGLTNSYNEQFF
J: TRBJ2-4; D: TRBD1; V: TRBV10-2; size: -; DNA: TGCGCCAGCAGGGAGTCGGGACAGGAAATGGAGTACTTC; CDR3: CASRESGQEMEYF
J: TRBJ2-7; D: -; V: TRBV20-1; size: -; DNA: TGCAGTGCCAAGGACTACGAGCAGTACTTC; CDR3: CSAKDYEQYF
J: TRBJ2-3; D: -; V: TRBV27; size: -; DNA: TGTGCCAGCAGTTTACGGCTAGCTGGTCACACAGATACGCAGTATTTT; CDR3: CASSLRLAGHTDTQYF
J: TRBJ1-3; D: -; V: TRBV19; size: -; DNA: TGTGCCAGTCGGCCAAAACTCTCGGGACTCCCAACCACTACCTCTGGAAACACCATATATTTT; CDR3: CASRPKLSGLPTTTSGNTIYF